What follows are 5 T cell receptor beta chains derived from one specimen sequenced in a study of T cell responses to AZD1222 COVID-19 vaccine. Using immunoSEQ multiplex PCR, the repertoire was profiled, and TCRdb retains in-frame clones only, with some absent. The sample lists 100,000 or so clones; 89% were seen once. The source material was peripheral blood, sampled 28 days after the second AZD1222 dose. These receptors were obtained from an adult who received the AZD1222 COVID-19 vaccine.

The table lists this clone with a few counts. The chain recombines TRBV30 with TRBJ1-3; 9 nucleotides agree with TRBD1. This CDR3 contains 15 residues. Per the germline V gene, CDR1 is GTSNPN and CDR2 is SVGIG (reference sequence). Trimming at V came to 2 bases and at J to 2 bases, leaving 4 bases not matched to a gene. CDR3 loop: CAWSRGQGPGNTIYF. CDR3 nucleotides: TGTGCCTGGAGTCGGGGACAGGGCCCTGGAAACACCATATATTTT.

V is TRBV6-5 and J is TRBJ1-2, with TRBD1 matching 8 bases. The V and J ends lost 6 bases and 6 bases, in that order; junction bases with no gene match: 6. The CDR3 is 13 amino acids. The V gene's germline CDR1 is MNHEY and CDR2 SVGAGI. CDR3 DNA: TGTGCCAGCAGCCATGGACAGGGTCATGGCTACACCTTC. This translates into CASSHGQGHGYTF.

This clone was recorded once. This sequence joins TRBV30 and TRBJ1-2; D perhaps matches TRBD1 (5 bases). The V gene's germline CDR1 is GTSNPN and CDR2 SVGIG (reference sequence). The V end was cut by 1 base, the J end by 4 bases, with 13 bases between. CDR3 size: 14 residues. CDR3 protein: CAWSGVTGGYGYTF. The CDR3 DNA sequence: TGTGCCTGGAGTGGGGTCACCGGGGGCTATGGCTACACCTTC.

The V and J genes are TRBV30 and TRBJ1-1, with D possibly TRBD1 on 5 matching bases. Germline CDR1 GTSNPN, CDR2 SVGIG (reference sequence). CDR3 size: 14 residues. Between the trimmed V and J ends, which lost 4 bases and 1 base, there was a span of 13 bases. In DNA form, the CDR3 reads TGTGCCTGGACCCCCGGGGCGACGAACACTGAAGCTTTCTTT. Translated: CAWTPGATNTEAFF.

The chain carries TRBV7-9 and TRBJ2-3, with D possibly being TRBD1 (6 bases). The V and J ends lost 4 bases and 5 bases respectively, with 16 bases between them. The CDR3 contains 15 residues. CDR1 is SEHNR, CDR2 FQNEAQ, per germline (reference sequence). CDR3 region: CASSWGGQGQDTQYF. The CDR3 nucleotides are TGTGCCAGCAGCTGGGGTGGGCAGGGGCAAGATACGCAGTATTTT.